Below, one TCR beta chain is given with its context. In the original analysis: Reference gene primers were amplified, and this amplification served to estimate nucleated cell counts. Method: immunoSEQ multiplex PCR; TCRdb's copy keeps in-frame clones and lacks some. V, J and clone size were drawn from that table, and D and trimming were deduced from the DNA. The profile shows some 300,000 clones, around nine tenths of them singletons. The data belong to a study of blood T cell repertoires in COVID-19. Study as a whole: Donors in the United States, Italy and Spain gave samples during acute or convalescent COVID-19. From T cells, B-cell-depleted T cells, or PBMCs came the material, which was cDNA or gDNA.

Adults between about 18 and 89 years of age took part from 24 US areas. V lost 5 bases to trimming and J lost 1 base, with 11 bases between them. This CDR3 contains 14 residues. Germline assignment: CDR1 LNHDA and CDR2 SQIVND (reference sequence). The chain carries TRBV19 and TRBJ1-1; D unclear. This clonotype was obtained from a woman aged 25 to 45 who had recovered from COVID-19. The sample was PBMCs or T cells enriched from blood (not recorded which). CDR3: CASSASTENTEAFF. The CDR3 DNA is TGTGCCAGTAGTGCCAGCACAGAGAACACTGAAGCTTTCTTT.